This passage covers 30 T cell receptor beta chains from one sample sequenced in a study of cytomegalovirus exposure and HLA in healthy donors. Clones were sequenced by immunoSEQ multiplex PCR, and TCRdb holds only the in-frame ones, with some missing. This table holds tens of thousands of clones, approximately 93% found once. The sample comprised PBMCs. These receptors were collected from a man aged 18 to 30 in good health and CMV-seropositive.

The rearrangement links TRBV5-1 to TRBJ2-1, with 9 bases that match TRBD2. Germline-derived CDR1 and CDR2 are SGHRS and YFSETQ. The V gene end was trimmed by 3 bases and the J gene end by 10 bases; junction bases not matched to a gene: 11. CDR3 length: 15 amino acids. CDR3 region: CASSWTSAPLMEQFF. The CDR3 DNA follows: TGCGCCAGCAGCTGGACTAGCGCCCCCTTGATGGAGCAGTTCTTC.

The rearrangement uses TRBV27 and TRBJ1-2; no clear D. The germline V gene has CDR1 MNHEY and CDR2 SMNVEV (reference sequence). This CDR3 is 14 amino acids long. Trimming shortened V by 0 bases and J by 9 bases, and 14 bases separated the two germline ends. The CDR3 DNA follows: TGTGCCAGCAGTTTATCGCCCCCTTCGGGTAGCTACACCTTC. It encodes CASSLSPPSGSYTF.

The chain recombines TRBV19 with TRBJ2-7; TRBD1 agrees at 8 bases. The germline CDR1 and CDR2 sequences are LNHDA and SQIVND (reference sequence). The CDR3 runs to 14 residues. Losses at the gene ends were 6 bases for V and 1 base for J; bases not matched to a gene: 5. As DNA, the CDR3 is TGTGCCAGTAGACCCGGGGACAGGTCCTACGAGCAGTACTTC. It codes for CASRPGDRSYEQYF.

CDR3 loop: CSDTGGTDTQYF. The CDR3 DNA is TGCAGCGATACAGGGGGCACAGATACGCAGTATTTT. This chain connects TRBV29-1 to TRBJ2-3, with 7 positions matching TRBD1. The CDR3 totals 12 residues. The V gene end was trimmed by 7 bases and the J gene end by 1 base; junction bases not matched to a gene: 2. Germline loops: CDR1 SQVTM, CDR2 ANQGSEA.

The rearrangement joins TRBV6-5 to TRBJ2-7, with 8 bases lining up with TRBD1. The V gene's germline CDR1 is MNHEY and CDR2 SVGAGI. Trimming removed 11 bases from V and 0 bases from J; junction bases left unmatched: 9. This CDR3 comprises 14 residues. CDR3 region: CAAHGTGYSYEQYF. Written as DNA, the CDR3 is TGTGCCGCCCATGGGACAGGATACTCCTACGAGCAGTACTTC.

The V call is TRBV14, the J call TRBJ2-7, with D possibly being TRBD2 (6 bases). Germline V CDR1 and CDR2: SGHDN, FVKESK. The CDR3 is 15 residues long. V lost 1 base to trimming and J lost 4 bases, with 14 bases between them. DNA of the CDR3: TGTGCCAGCAGCCAAGGTCGAGGGACTGGGTACGAGCAGTACTTC. It encodes CASSQGRGTGYEQYF.

The J gene is TRBJ1-1, the V gene TRBV11-2, with 7 nucleotides matching TRBD1. The trim removed 5 bases at V and 7 bases at J, leaving 7 bases unmatched. From germline, CDR1 is SGHAT and CDR2 FQNNGV. The CDR3 contains 13 residues. CDR3: CASSLHRGNEAFF. CDR3 sequence (DNA): TGTGCCAGCAGCCTACACAGGGGTAATGAAGCTTTCTTT.

V gene TRBV28 combines with J gene TRBJ2-7; 11 nucleotides agree with TRBD2. V trimming: 2 bases; J trimming: 2 bases; junction bases outside the gene matches: 11. The CDR3 covers 18 residues. CDR1 and CDR2 (germline): MDHEN, SYDVKM. The CDR3 here is CASSLPGLAVTTTYEQYF. As DNA, the CDR3 is TGTGCCAGCAGTTTACCGGGACTAGCGGTAACTACCACCTACGAGCAGTACTTC. Full variable domain (outside the CDR3, taken from reference TRBV28 and TRBJ2-7): DVKVTQSSRYLVKRTGEKVFLECVQDMDHENMFWYRQDPGLGLRLIYFSYDVKMKEKGDIPEGYSVSREKKERFSLILESASTNQTSMYLCASSLPGLAVTTTYEQYFGPGTRLTVT.

The gene calls are TRBV7-8 and TRBJ1-5, with D maybe TRBD1 (6 bases). Germline CDR1 SGHVS, CDR2 FQNEAQ. CDR3 size: 16 residues. V was shortened by 5 bases and J by 2 bases, with 16 bases between the two germline ends. The CDR3 sequence is CASSLLGGAGNQPQHF. CDR3 bases: TGTGCCAGCAGCCTATTGGGGGGGGCTGGCAATCAGCCCCAGCATTTT.

This chain uses TRBV5-6 with TRBJ1-5, with TRBD1 matching over 7 bases. CDR1 is SGHDT, CDR2 YYEEEE, per germline. J gave up 6 bases and V 3 bases, and 9 bases lay outside the gene matches. The CDR3 covers 15 residues. This CDR3 reads CASSYGRGIGQPQHF. The CDR3 DNA reads as TGTGCCAGCAGCTACGGCAGGGGGATCGGTCAGCCCCAGCATTTT.

The table lists this clone with a few counts. J is TRBJ2-1 and V is TRBV7-2; D unresolved. The CDR3 is 12 residues long. V was clipped by 1 base and J by 9 bases, with 7 bases between them. In germline, CDR1 is SGHTA, CDR2 FQGNSA. CDR3 amino acids: CASSLVEVEQFF. CDR3 in DNA: TGTGCCAGCAGCTTAGTCGAGGTTGAGCAGTTCTTC. Full variable domain (missing parts from reference TRBV7-2 and TRBJ2-1): GAGVSQSPSNKVTEKGKDVELRCDPISGHTALYWYRQSLGQGLEFLIYFQGNSAPDKSGLPSDRFSAERTGGSVSTLTIQRTQQEDSAVYLCASSLVEVEQFFGPGTRLTVL.

V and J are TRBV25-1 and TRBJ2-5; D is uncertain. The V end lost 2 bases, the J end lost 1 base, and 8 bases lay between the germline ends. The CDR3 runs to 14 residues. Germline V lookup: CDR1 MGHDK, CDR2 SYGVNS. CDR3 amino acids: CASSEAGLQETQYF. The CDR3 DNA reads TGTGCCAGCAGTGAAGCTGGGCTCCAAGAGACCCAGTACTTC.

The genes are TRBV6-1 and TRBJ1-1; unclear D gene. CDR3 length: 13 residues. The germline V and J ends were trimmed by 4 bases and 0 bases, with 6 bases remaining between them. Germline values: CDR1 MNHNS, CDR2 SASEGT. CDR3 DNA sequence: TGTGCCAGCAGTGTTTCCTTGAACACTGAAGCTTTCTTT. Its translation: CASSVSLNTEAFF.

V gene TRBV7-9 combines with J gene TRBJ2-7; 8 bases map to TRBD1. The V segment lost 1 base and the J segment 7 bases; nucleotides outside the gene matches: 6. Germline-derived CDR1 and CDR2 are SEHNR and FQNEAQ (reference sequence). The CDR3 spans 14 residues. The CDR3 DNA is TGTGCCAGCAGCTTAGGGACAGGGAAGAGGGAGCAGTACTTC. It is translated as CASSLGTGKREQYF.

CDR3 in DNA: TGTGCCAGCAGTGAGGGTAGCGAGCAGTACTTC. It encodes CASSEGSEQYF. The chain uses TRBV27 and TRBJ2-7, with a possible D match to TRBD2 (5 bases). The CDR3 is 11 residues long. The V gene's germline CDR1 is MNHEY and CDR2 SMNVEV (reference sequence). Trimming left V 5 bases short and J 6 bases short, with 8 bases between.

The chain links TRBV30 to TRBJ2-5; D ambiguous. The germline V gene encodes CDR1 GTSNPN and CDR2 SVGIG (reference sequence). V gave up 1 base and J gave up 0 bases, with 3 bases separating them. The CDR3 length is 12 residues. CDR3 loop: CAWSDNQETQYF. The CDR3 DNA reads as TGTGCCTGGAGTGATAACCAAGAGACCCAGTACTTC.

V usage is TRBV6-5 and J usage is TRBJ2-7; D is possibly TRBD1 (5 bases). The CDR3 has 15 residues. V was pared by 6 bases and J by 6 bases, with 21 bases between. Germline CDR1 reads MNHEY; CDR2 reads SVGAGI. The CDR3 reads CASRTTVGAACEQYF. In nucleotides, the CDR3 is TGTGCCAGCAGAACGACCGTAGGGGCAGCCTGCGAGCAGTACTTC.

V and J are TRBV6-1 and TRBJ1-5; TRBD1 aligns across 7 bases. This CDR3 comprises 15 residues. Trimming cost V 1 base and J 4 bases; bases outside gene matches: 4. Germline lookup yields CDR1 MNHNS and CDR2 SASEGT. The CDR3 is CASSEGSGGNQPQHF. DNA of the CDR3: TGTGCCAGCAGTGAAGGCTCAGGGGGGAATCAGCCCCAGCATTTT.

This clone has only one observation. The chain couples TRBV19 to TRBJ1-2; a weak D match, TRBD1 (6 bases). Trimming cost V 9 bases and J 4 bases, with 12 bases left between them. The germline V gene has CDR1 LNHDA and CDR2 SQIVND (reference sequence). The CDR3 contains 12 residues. The CDR3, as DNA: TGTGCCAGCGAGACAGGCCGCTATGGCTACACCTTC. Protein sequence: CASETGRYGYTF. Full variable domain (remainder filled in from reference TRBV19 and TRBJ1-2): DGGITQSPKYLFRKEGQNVTLSCEQNLNHDAMYWYRQDPGQGLRLIYYSQIVNDFQKGDIAEGYSVSREKKESFPLTVTSAQKNPTAFYLCASETGRYGYTFGSGTRLTVV.

CDR3 DNA sequence: TGTGCCAGCAGTGATGAAGGGGCGCGGGGTCGGAAAGAGACCCAGTACTTC. As protein: CASSDEGARGRKETQYF. The V call is TRBV28, the J call TRBJ2-5, with D possibly matching TRBD2 (6 bases). The germline gives CDR1 MDHEN, CDR2 SYDVKM. V was cut by 5 bases and J by 3 bases, with 22 bases left in between. CDR3 length: 17 amino acids.

The V and J genes are TRBV11-2 and TRBJ2-1, with 9 bases aligning to TRBD2. The length of the CDR3 is 18 residues. The J segment lost 3 bases and the V segment lost 5 bases, leaving 14 bases of the junction unmatched. The germline gives CDR1 SGHAT, CDR2 FQNNGV. CDR3 region: CASSQLGGLAAHYNEQFF. The DNA for the CDR3 is TGTGCCAGCAGCCAGCTGGGGGGACTAGCTGCTCACTACAATGAGCAGTTCTTC. The whole variable domain, remainder taken from reference TRBV11-2 and TRBJ2-1, is EAGVAQSPRYKIIEKRQSVAFWCNPISGHATLYWYQQILGQGPKLLIQFQNNGVVDDSQLPKDRFSAERLKGVDSTLKIQPAKLEDSAVYLCASSQLGGLAAHYNEQFFGPGTRLTVL.

The chain recombines TRBV7-2 with TRBJ2-7, with 8 positions matching TRBD1. After removal of 0 bases from V and 3 bases from J, the junction contained 7 bases not matched to a gene. The V gene's germline CDR1 is SGHTA and CDR2 FQGNSA. The CDR3 is 16 amino acids. CDR3 residues: CASSLAYGQGVYEQYF. The CDR3 DNA sequence: TGTGCCAGCAGCTTAGCCTACGGACAGGGCGTCTACGAGCAGTACTTC.

CDR3 nucleotide sequence: TGTGCCAGCAGCTTAGGCCAGGTTTCTAACTATGGCTACACCTTC. It codes for CASSLGQVSNYGYTF. J is TRBJ1-2 and V is TRBV11-3; D is ambiguous. This CDR3 has 15 amino acids. Looked up from germline, CDR1 is SGHNT and CDR2 is YENEEA. With 1 base removed from V and 0 bases from J, the gap between germline ends came to 9 bases.

This clone has just one count. The chain carries TRBV6-6 and TRBJ1-5; D not resolved. V was cut by 2 bases and J by 6 bases, with 14 bases left in between. Per germline, CDR1 MNHNY and CDR2 SVGAGI (reference sequence). The length of the CDR3 is 15 residues. The CDR3 loop reads CASSYLAGSAQPQHF. The CDR3 DNA reads as TGTGCCAGCAGTTACCTGGCGGGTTCCGCTCAGCCCCAGCATTTT.

The chain uses TRBV9 and TRBJ2-3; tentative D call: TRBD1 (5 bases). This CDR3 contains 18 residues. Germline V CDR1 and CDR2: SGDLS, YYNGEE. Trimming took 1 base from V and 4 from J, leaving 22 bases between them. CDR3 nucleotides: TGTGCCAGCAGCGTAAGGGGTCCCGGCAGACACGACCCAGATACGCAGTATTTT. Amino acids: CASSVRGPGRHDPDTQYF.

The chain links TRBV6-1 to TRBJ1-2; TRBD1 matches at 9 bases. This CDR3 region has 13 residues. V shed 2 bases, J shed 6 bases, and the junction held 1 base outside the gene matches. Germline CDR1 MNHNS, CDR2 SASEGT. This chain's CDR3 is CASSERDRDGYTF. CDR3 nucleotides: TGTGCCAGCAGTGAAAGGGACAGGGATGGCTACACCTTC.

In its sample, this clone was seen a few times. The rearrangement joins TRBV10-2 to TRBJ2-7, with D possibly TRBD2 on 6 matching bases. Trimming stripped 5 bases from V and 7 bases from J, with 12 bases between. CDR1 and CDR2 from the germline V gene are WSHSY and SAAADI. CDR3 length equals 12 residues. The CDR3 sequence: CASSWRVGEQYF. The CDR3, as DNA: TGCGCCAGCAGTTGGAGGGTTGGGGAGCAGTACTTC.

The chain uses TRBV6-5 and TRBJ2-2; TRBD2 might be the D (5 bases). Per the germline V gene, CDR1 is MNHEY and CDR2 is SVGAGI. Trimming shortened V by 7 bases and J by 2 bases, and 11 bases separated the two germline ends. The CDR3 runs 14 residues. CDR3 sequence: CASTLAGNTGELFF. The CDR3, as DNA: TGTGCCAGCACCCTAGCAGGAAACACCGGGGAGCTGTTTTTT.

The V call is TRBV7-9, the J call TRBJ2-7; TRBD2 matches at 12 bases. V lost 5 bases and J lost 3; bases outside the gene matches: 11. Germline values: CDR1 SEHNR, CDR2 FQNEAQ (reference sequence). This CDR3 has 17 amino acids. CDR3 sequence (DNA): TGTGCCAGCAGCCCTTCAAGACTAGCGGGAGTTATCTACGAGCAGTACTTC. As protein: CASSPSRLAGVIYEQYF. Using reference TRBV7-9 and TRBJ2-7 for the parts outside the CDR3, the full variable domain is DTGVSQNPRHKITKRGQNVTFRCDPISEHNRLYWYRQTLGQGPEFLTYFQNEAQLEKSRLLSDRFSAERPKGSFSTLEIQRTEQGDSAMYLCASSPSRLAGVIYEQYFGPGTRLTVT.

This chain connects TRBV19 to TRBJ2-1, with 9 bases matching TRBD1. The germline gives CDR1 LNHDA, CDR2 SQIVND (reference sequence). The length of the CDR3 is 14 residues. J was trimmed by 4 bases and V by 4 bases; bases with no gene match: 2. CDR3 amino acids: CASSRDRDYNEQFF. The CDR3 nucleotides are TGTGCCAGTAGTAGGGACAGGGATTACAATGAGCAGTTCTTC.